Detailed here is one T cell receptor (beta chain). The target antigen is unknown. Germline lookup yields CDR1 MNHEY and CDR2 SVGAGI. There are 13 residues in the CDR3. V was pared by 0 bases and J by 10 bases, with 9 bases between. This sample was taken from a study of CD8+ T cells in alopecia areata. Study-level findings and limits: Normal skin's resident alphabeta T cells are sequenced alongside lesional scalp T cells. Normal scalp showed lower clonality than lesional scalp, especially alopecia totalis/universalis.

RNA, once extracted, was reverse transcribed into cDNA for use as the sequencing template. The table came from immunoSEQ multiplex PCR; TCRdb's copy has only in-frame clones and leaves some out. The sample shows about 12,000 clones, 45% to 70% of them seen only once. Those with alopecia areata gave lesional scalp punch biopsies and peripheral blood. The receptor comes from a human donor with alopecia areata. The sample was skin. The chain links TRBV6-5 to TRBJ1-4; unclear D gene. CDR3 region: CASSYSKGGKLFF. The CDR3, as DNA: TGTGCCAGCAGTTACTCGAAGGGAGGAAAACTGTTTTTT.